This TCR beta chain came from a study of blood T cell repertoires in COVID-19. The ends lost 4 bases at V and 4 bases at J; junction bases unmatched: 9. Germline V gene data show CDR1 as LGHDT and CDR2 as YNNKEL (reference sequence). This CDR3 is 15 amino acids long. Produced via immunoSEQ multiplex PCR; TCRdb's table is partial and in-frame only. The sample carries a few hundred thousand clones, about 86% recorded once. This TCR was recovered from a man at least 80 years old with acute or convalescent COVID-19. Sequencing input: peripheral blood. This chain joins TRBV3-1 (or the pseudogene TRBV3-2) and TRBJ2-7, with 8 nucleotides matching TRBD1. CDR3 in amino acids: CASSPRQGRLYEQYF. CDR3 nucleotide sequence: TGTGCCAGCAGCCCGCGACAGGGGAGACTTTACGAGCAGTACTTC.